This TCR beta chain was documented in a study of beta chain features in type 1 diabetes. The study reverse transcribed the entire isolated RNA, so it sequenced expressed TCRB transcripts. Clones were read by immunoSEQ multiplex PCR, and TCRdb kept only the in-frame ones, dropping some. The top ten clones hold 0.017% of a sample with about 250,000 clones, roughly 10% of them seen once. This clone turned up a few times. Its specificity is unknown. General study results and limits: TCRB CDR3 length was moderately but significantly reduced in all four CD4+ subsets of Type 1 diabetes patients.

V was shortened by 0 bases and J by 1 base, with 8 bases between the two germline ends. This CDR3 is built from 15 residues. CDR1 is SGHRS and CDR2 is YFSETQ in the germline V gene. The receptor comes from a man aged 25-40 years with type 1 diabetes. This chain uses TRBV5-1 with TRBJ1-3; D is undetermined. Sequencing input: naive CD4+ T cells from blood. The CDR3 loop reads CASSLVGMSGNTIYF. CDR3 bases: TGCGCCAGCAGCTTGGTCGGGATGTCTGGAAACACCATATATTTT.